The 26 T cell receptor beta chains listed next were all sequenced from one sample in a study of PD-1 blockade in mismatch repair-deficient tumors. TCRdb's table, derived via immunoSEQ multiplex PCR, lists solely in-frame clones and lacks some. The table has under 150,000 clones, around nine tenths seen once. The input for sequencing was peripheral blood, taken 70 to 72 weeks after starting pembrolizumab. These receptors all stem from an adult with mismatch repair-deficient cancer.

The chain is built from TRBV29-1 and TRBJ1-1; D gene ambiguous. CDR1 SQVTM and CDR2 ANQGSEA come from the germline V gene. The CDR3 sequence is 13 residues long. With 3 bases removed from V and 6 bases from J, the gap between germline ends came to 14 bases. This CDR3 reads CSVEVLLRPEAFF. In nucleotides, the CDR3 is TGCAGCGTTGAGGTACTTCTCCGCCCTGAAGCTTTCTTT.

The chain employs TRBV16 and TRBJ2-1; D not certain. Germline lookup yields CDR1 KGHSY and CDR2 FQNENV. Trimming pared 2 bases from V and 7 bases from J, leaving 9 bases between. The CDR3 extends over 13 amino acids. For the CDR3, the DNA is TGTGCCAGCAGCCAAAATTTTGGTAATGAGCAGTTCTTC. Amino acids: CASSQNFGNEQFF.

For this clone: Other nucleotide sequences from this sample produce the same CDR3. The genes are TRBV27 and TRBJ2-1, with 8 bases matching TRBD1. The germline V gene encodes CDR1 MNHEY and CDR2 SMNVEV (reference sequence). V shed 5 bases, J shed 3 bases, and the junction held 6 bases outside the gene matches. This CDR3 region has 15 residues. The CDR3 DNA follows: TGTGCCAGCAGTCCCGGGACAGGAGGCTACAATGAGCAGTTCTTC. Protein product: CASSPGTGGYNEQFF.

The V and J genes are TRBV7-2 and TRBJ1-1; 7 bases match TRBD1. The CDR3 covers 17 residues. Germline-derived CDR1 and CDR2 are SGHTA and FQGNSA. V lost 4 bases to trimming and J lost 10 bases; unmatched junction nucleotides: 21. CDR3 loop: CASSYRDSSKPQLGAFF. The CDR3 region has the DNA TGTGCCAGCAGCTACCGGGACAGCTCAAAGCCTCAGCTAGGAGCTTTCTTT.

J is TRBJ1-3 and V is TRBV5-6; D remains unclear. This CDR3 is built from 16 residues. V lost 2 bases to trimming and J lost 0 bases, with 12 bases between them. Germline loops: CDR1 SGHDT, CDR2 YYEEEE. CDR3 sequence: CASSFFARLSGNTIYF. In DNA form, the CDR3 reads TGTGCCAGCAGCTTCTTTGCGCGTCTCTCTGGAAACACCATATATTTT.

This clone was observed once. CDR3 sequence reads: CASSQGPGRGSYEQYF. CDR3 nucleotides: TGCGCCAGCAGCCAAGGACCAGGTAGGGGGTCCTACGAGCAGTACTTC. The rearrangement links TRBV4-1 to TRBJ2-7; weak D call: TRBD1 (6 bases). This CDR3 spans 16 amino acids. The germline CDR1 and CDR2 sequences are MGHRA and YSYEKL. V was trimmed by 1 base and J by 1 base, leaving 14 bases between them.

The V and J genes are TRBV9 and TRBJ2-5, with a possible D match to TRBD1 (5 bases). With 1 base removed from V and 3 bases from J, the gap between germline ends came to 10 bases. The CDR3 contains 14 residues. Germline V gene sequence: CDR1 SGDLS, CDR2 YYNGEE. This chain's CDR3 is CASSVRTSEETQYF. CDR3 DNA: TGTGCCAGCAGCGTAAGGACAAGCGAAGAGACCCAGTACTTC.

V is TRBV7-8 and J is TRBJ1-1; D possibly corresponds to TRBD1 (5 bases). Germline CDR1 and CDR2: SGHVS and FQNEAQ. CDR3 length: 12 amino acids. The V and J ends lost 8 bases and 3 bases respectively, with 10 bases between them. The CDR3 DNA reads TGTGCCAGCGGCAGGGAGGACACTGAAGCTTTCTTT. It encodes CASGREDTEAFF.

The CDR3 sequence is CASSVDEDEQFF. The CDR3 region has the DNA TGTGCCAGCAGCGTCGATGAGGATGAGCAGTTCTTC. The chain employs TRBV11-2 and TRBJ2-1, with D unclear. V was trimmed by 5 bases and J by 8 bases, leaving 10 bases between them. Germline CDR1 and CDR2: SGHAT and FQNNGV. The CDR3 has 12 amino acids.

J is TRBJ2-7 and V is TRBV5-1, with 8 bases matching TRBD2. CDR3 length equals 16 residues. The V and J ends lost 3 bases and 7 bases, in that order; junction bases with no gene match: 15. Germline CDR1 and CDR2: SGHRS and YFSETQ. CDR3 loop: CASSYQGPRGADEQYF. DNA for the CDR3: TGCGCCAGCAGCTACCAGGGCCCGCGGGGGGCTGATGAGCAGTACTTC.

This rearrangement joins TRBV5-1 to TRBJ1-2; possibly TRBD1 for D (5 bases). The CDR3 contains 15 residues. Trimming removed 0 bases at V and 4 bases at J, with 13 bases between. Germline V gene data show CDR1 as SGHRS and CDR2 as YFSETQ. CDR3 in amino acids: CASSLAQTVGYGYTF. The CDR3 DNA is TGCGCCAGCAGCTTGGCGCAGACAGTTGGCTATGGCTACACCTTC.

The rearrangement joins TRBV29-1 to TRBJ1-2; D unclear. CDR1 and CDR2 from the germline V gene are SQVTM and ANQGSEA. Trimming pared 6 bases from V and 5 bases from J, leaving 19 bases between. This CDR3 contains 14 residues. In nucleotides, the CDR3 is TGCAGCGTCCCCCTCCTGGGCCTTACTTATGGCTACACCTTC. Protein: CSVPLLGLTYGYTF.

This chain uses TRBV7-9 with TRBJ2-4; 7 nucleotides agree with TRBD1. The CDR3 loop spans 13 amino acids. Germline CDR1 SEHNR, CDR2 FQNEAQ (reference sequence). J gave up 6 bases and V 1 base, and 0 bases lay outside the gene matches. CDR3 nucleotide sequence: TGTGCCAGCAGCTTAGGGGACAGAAACATTCAGTACTTC. It codes for CASSLGDRNIQYF.

The chain has TRBV11-2 and TRBJ2-7; 7 positions match TRBD2. The J segment lost 6 bases and the V segment lost 6 bases, leaving 11 bases of the junction unmatched. The CDR3 runs 14 residues. Germline V gene lookup returns CDR1 SGHAT and CDR2 FQNNGV. The CDR3 nucleotides read TGTGCCAGCAGTCAGCGGGACCGTTCTGGCGAGCAGTACTTC. As protein: CASSQRDRSGEQYF.

The chain employs TRBV5-5 and TRBJ2-7, with D uncertain. The germline gives CDR1 SGHKS, CDR2 YYEKEE (reference sequence). The CDR3 extends over 12 amino acids. Deletions cut 1 base from V and 1 base from J, with 3 bases between. CDR3 in amino acids: CASSLSSYEQYF. The CDR3 DNA is TGTGCCAGCAGCTTGTCTTCCTACGAGCAGTACTTC. The full variable domain, in which reference TRBV5-5 and TRBJ2-7 provide the parts outside the CDR3, is DAGVTQSPTHLIKTRGQQVTLRCSPISGHKSVSWYQQVLGQGPQFIFQYYEKEERGRGNFPDRFSARQFPNYSSELNVNALLLGDSALYLCASSLSSYEQYFGPGTRLTVT.

This clone was seen once. The chain couples TRBV5-4 to TRBJ2-7, with D perhaps matching TRBD2 (6 bases). CDR1 and CDR2 from the germline V gene are SGHNT and YYREEE (reference sequence). CDR3 size: 15 residues. The V gene lost 4 bases and the J gene lost 2 bases, with 16 bases spanning the gap. CDR3 protein: CASSPRRSGAYEQYF. For the CDR3, the DNA is TGTGCCAGCAGCCCCCGACGTTCGGGGGCCTACGAGCAGTACTTC. The full variable domain, its missing parts supplied by reference TRBV5-4 and TRBJ2-7, is ETGVTQSPTHLIKTRGQQVTLRCSSQSGHNTVSWYQQALGQGPQFIFQYYREEENGRGNFPPRFSGLQFPNYSSELNVNALELDDSALYLCASSPRRSGAYEQYFGPGTRLTVT.

The chain couples TRBV19 to TRBJ1-1, with 9 bases lining up with TRBD1. This CDR3 is 15 amino acids long. Trimming took 6 bases from V and 1 from J; bases not matched to a gene: 6. CDR1 is LNHDA, CDR2 SQIVND, per germline (reference sequence). For the CDR3, the DNA is TGTGCCAGTAGACCCGGACAGGGGACGAACACTGAAGCTTTCTTT. It encodes CASRPGQGTNTEAFF. Filled out from reference TRBV19 and TRBJ1-1, the complete variable domain reads DGGITQSPKYLFRKEGQNVTLSCEQNLNHDAMYWYRQDPGQGLRLIYYSQIVNDFQKGDIAEGYSVSREKKESFPLTVTSAQKNPTAFYLCASRPGQGTNTEAFFGQGTRLTVV.

V and J are TRBV28 and TRBJ2-1; 8 bases match TRBD2. The ends lost 6 bases at V and 7 bases at J; junction bases unmatched: 8. CDR3 length equals 14 residues. Germline loops: CDR1 MDHEN, CDR2 SYDVKM. The CDR3 bases are TGTGCCAGCAGGGTGAGCGGGAGACCTAATGAGCAGTTCTTC. Encoded protein: CASRVSGRPNEQFF.

The gene calls are TRBV29-1 and TRBJ2-1; 15 bases agree with TRBD2. The CDR3 length is 19 residues. J was trimmed by 1 base and V by 6 bases; bases with no gene match: 13. Germline V lookup: CDR1 SQVTM, CDR2 ANQGSEA. CDR3 DNA sequence: TGCAGCGTGGGGGGTTCCGGGACTAGCGGGAGGAGTTCCTACAATGAGCAGTTCTTC. It specifies CSVGGSGTSGRSSYNEQFF.

This chain links TRBV19 with TRBJ2-1, with TRBD1 as a possible D gene (6 bases). Germline V lookup: CDR1 LNHDA, CDR2 SQIVND (reference sequence). Between the trimmed V and J ends, which lost 5 bases and 4 bases, there was a span of 12 bases. This CDR3 spans 14 amino acids. CDR3 sequence: CASSPGVVYNEQFF. The DNA for the CDR3 is TGTGCCAGTAGTCCAGGGGTAGTTTACAATGAGCAGTTCTTC.

The rearrangement joins TRBV10-3 to TRBJ2-1; a weak D match, TRBD2 (7 bases). CDR1 and CDR2 from the germline V gene are ENHRY and SYGVKD. Trimming shortened V by 3 bases and J by 7 bases, and 19 bases separated the two germline ends. This CDR3 has 16 amino acids. In nucleotides, the CDR3 is TGTGCCATCAGTGATTCGCGGGGGCTTGACGGAAATGAGCAGTTCTTC. Amino acids: CAISDSRGLDGNEQFF.

The chain combines TRBV11-2 with TRBJ2-7; 7 bases agree with TRBD2. The CDR3 sequence is 13 residues long. After removal of 1 base from V and 3 bases from J, the junction contained 0 bases not matched to a gene. The germline V gene has CDR1 SGHAT and CDR2 FQNNGV. CDR3 bases: TGTGCCAGCAGCTTAGGGGGGGGCTACGAGCAGTACTTC. It translates to CASSLGGGYEQYF.

This sequence joins TRBV5-6 and TRBJ2-7, with D possibly being TRBD1 (5 bases). Trimming left V 0 bases short and J 3 bases short, with 16 bases between. The CDR3 runs to 16 residues. Looked up from germline, CDR1 is SGHDT and CDR2 is YYEEEE. CDR3 DNA sequence: TGTGCCAGCAGCTTGGGTGCTTGGGGCGCGCTCTACGAGCAGTACTTC. As protein: CASSLGAWGALYEQYF.

V usage is TRBV4-1 and J usage is TRBJ1-3, with D hard to call. Germline V gene lookup returns CDR1 MGHRA and CDR2 YSYEKL. The CDR3 consists of 15 residues. Trimming stripped 0 bases from V and 2 bases from J, with 8 bases between. The CDR3 DNA sequence: TGCGCCAGCAGCCAAGATTTCACAACTGGAAACACCATATATTTT. It yields the protein CASSQDFTTGNTIYF.

The rearrangement joins TRBV28 to TRBJ2-3, with 9 nucleotides matching TRBD2. Germline-derived CDR1 and CDR2 are MDHEN and SYDVKM. The CDR3 is 15 residues long. V shed 6 bases, J shed 5 bases, and the junction held 9 bases outside the gene matches. CDR3 coding DNA: TGTGCCAGCAGCCACTGGCGGGAGGGACAAGATACGCAGTATTTT. This encodes CASSHWREGQDTQYF.

This clone showed up just a few times. The V gene is TRBV18, the J gene TRBJ1-2; weak D call: TRBD1 (6 bases). The CDR3 is 14 residues long. Germline values: CDR1 KGHSH, CDR2 LQKENI. Between the trimmed V and J ends, which lost 3 bases and 4 bases, there was a span of 12 bases. This CDR3 is CASSPAGGGYGYTF. The DNA of the CDR3 is TGTGCCAGCTCACCGGCTGGGGGCGGCTATGGCTACACCTTC.